Listed here are 18 T cell receptor beta chains from one sample, sequenced in a study of shared clonotypes between healthy human individuals. The data were produced by immunoSEQ multiplex PCR, yet TCRdb's version contains in-frame clones alone and is incomplete. The data contain some 580,000 clones, more than 95% of them singletons. The material sequenced was naive CD4+ T cells sorted from blood. Subset in this sample: CD45RA+ positively selected. These receptors all come from a woman aged 25 to 39 in good health.

This chain joins TRBV9 and TRBJ2-3; 7 bases line up with TRBD2. The CDR3 covers 17 residues. Germline lookup yields CDR1 SGDLS and CDR2 YYNGEE. Trimming removed 4 bases from V and 0 bases from J; junction bases left unmatched: 11. The CDR3: CASSPWGGGGSTDTQYF. CDR3 DNA sequence: TGTGCCAGCAGCCCTTGGGGGGGAGGTGGGAGCACAGATACGCAGTATTTT.

V and J are TRBV28 and TRBJ1-1; tentatively, D is TRBD1 (6 bases). The V gene's germline CDR1 is MDHEN and CDR2 SYDVKM. V lost 8 bases and J lost 0, with 13 bases in between. This CDR3 has 14 amino acids. CDR3 sequence reads: CASGPGQLNTEAFF. The DNA of the CDR3 is TGTGCCAGCGGACCAGGACAGCTGAACACTGAAGCTTTCTTT.

The chain links TRBV18 to TRBJ2-7, with D maybe TRBD2 (7 bases). The germline gives CDR1 KGHSH, CDR2 LQKENI. Trimming cost V 4 bases and J 5 bases, with 12 bases left between them. This CDR3 region has 13 residues. The CDR3 bases are TGTGCCAGCTCACAGGGGGGAGGGGACGAGCAGTACTTC. It encodes CASSQGGGDEQYF.

The chain links TRBV28 to TRBJ2-5, with 11 bases fitting TRBD2. The CDR3 consists of 16 residues. Germline values: CDR1 MDHEN, CDR2 SYDVKM. V lost 4 bases to trimming and J lost 2 bases; unmatched junction nucleotides: 6. CDR3 loop: CASSWGGLAAQETQYF. The CDR3, as DNA: TGTGCCAGCAGTTGGGGGGGACTAGCGGCTCAAGAGACCCAGTACTTC.

This clone was detected once. The V call is TRBV29-1, the J call TRBJ1-4; no clear D. The germline V gene encodes CDR1 SQVTM and CDR2 ANQGSEA. The CDR3 loop spans 12 amino acids. Trimming took 4 bases from V and 5 from J, leaving 8 bases between them. The CDR3 DNA is TGCAGCGTTGCTCAGACGAATGAAAAACTGTTTTTT. This sequence encodes CSVAQTNEKLFF.

The rearrangement uses TRBV27 and TRBJ2-3; 10 bases line up with TRBD2. Trimming took 3 bases from V and 3 from J; bases not matched to a gene: 3. Germline CDR1 is MNHEY and CDR2 is SMNVEV (reference sequence). The CDR3 runs 15 residues. The CDR3 here is CASSFLAGATDTQYF. For the CDR3, the DNA is TGTGCCAGCAGTTTTCTAGCGGGAGCGACAGATACGCAGTATTTT.

The chain uses TRBV28 and TRBJ2-5; D unresolved. Trimming cost V 1 base and J 2 bases, with 8 bases left between them. CDR1 and CDR2 (germline): MDHEN, SYDVKM. This CDR3 spans 14 amino acids. The CDR3 reads CASSLSPVQETQYF. Written as DNA, the CDR3 is TGTGCCAGCAGTTTATCGCCGGTTCAAGAGACCCAGTACTTC.

This chain joins TRBV28 and TRBJ2-1, with D tentatively TRBD2 (6 bases). This CDR3 is 14 amino acids long. Trimming removed 2 bases at V and 6 bases at J, with 11 bases between. Germline V CDR1 and CDR2: MDHEN, SYDVKM. CDR3 sequence: CASSLQLASNEQFF. In nucleotides, the CDR3 is TGTGCCAGCAGTTTACAACTAGCTAGCAATGAGCAGTTCTTC.

The chain is built from TRBV28 and TRBJ1-5, with D tentatively TRBD1 (6 bases). Trimming took off 5 bases at V and 0 bases at J, with 17 bases between the two ends. CDR3 length equals 17 residues. Germline V gene sequence: CDR1 MDHEN, CDR2 SYDVKM. The CDR3 nucleotides read TGTGCCAGCAGTACCTCGTGGACAGCTTATAGCAATCAGCCCCAGCATTTT. The encoded protein is CASSTSWTAYSNQPQHF.

The chain links TRBV14 to TRBJ2-7; D uncertain. V lost 1 base and J 4 bases, leaving 8 bases between the germline ends. CDR1 SGHDN and CDR2 FVKESK come from the germline V gene. The CDR3 spans 13 residues. CDR3 in DNA: TGTGCCAGCAGCCAAGGTTACGGGTACGAGCAGTACTTC. Translating it yields CASSQGYGYEQYF.

This clone was seen a handful of times. V usage is TRBV5-1 and J usage is TRBJ2-7; D gene unclear. CDR3 size: 15 residues. Trimming took off 3 bases at V and 5 bases at J, with 18 bases between the two ends. The V gene's germline CDR1 is SGHRS and CDR2 YFSETQ. CDR3 amino acids: CASSSFLLGDDEQYF. The CDR3 DNA follows: TGCGCCAGCAGCTCCTTCCTTCTCGGTGACGACGAGCAGTACTTC.

The chain links TRBV7-9 to TRBJ1-3, with D hard to call. The CDR3 runs 16 residues. From germline, CDR1 is SEHNR and CDR2 FQNEAQ (reference sequence). Between the trimmed V and J ends, which lost 1 base and 0 bases, there was a span of 10 bases. The CDR3 is CASSLVDYSSGNTIYF. Written as DNA, the CDR3 is TGTGCCAGCAGCTTAGTAGATTACAGCTCTGGAAACACCATATATTTT.

V usage is TRBV15 and J usage is TRBJ2-2; D remains unclear. CDR1 and CDR2 from the germline V gene are LNHNV and YYDKDF (reference sequence). The CDR3 sequence is 14 residues long. The V end was cut by 0 bases, the J end by 8 bases, with 10 bases between. The DNA of the CDR3 is TGTGCCACCAGCAGAGATGTCCCTCAGGGGGAGCTGTTTTTT. Translation gives CATSRDVPQGELFF.

In its sample, this clone was seen once. The chain combines TRBV27 with TRBJ2-7; the D gene is possibly TRBD1 (6 bases). Looked up from germline, CDR1 is MNHEY and CDR2 is SMNVEV (reference sequence). This CDR3 contains 15 residues. V was pared by 2 bases and J by 1 base, with 12 bases between. This CDR3 is CASSLTYDRSYEQYF. CDR3 nucleotides: TGTGCCAGCAGTTTAACTTATGACAGGTCCTACGAGCAGTACTTC.

V gene TRBV5-8 combines with J gene TRBJ2-3; D gene unclear. Germline lookup yields CDR1 SGHTS and CDR2 YDEGEE. CDR3 size: 12 residues. V lost 5 bases to trimming and J lost 5 bases, with 9 bases between them. The CDR3 spells CASRHIGDTQYF. DNA for the CDR3: TGTGCCAGCAGACATATAGGAGATACGCAGTATTTT.

The J gene is TRBJ1-2, the V gene TRBV11-2; no clear D gene. The CDR3 is 15 amino acids. V dropped 0 bases and J dropped 8 bases, with 16 bases sitting between them. Germline CDR1 is SGHAT and CDR2 is FQNNGV. The CDR3 loop is CASSLEPRPRPGYTF. The DNA of the CDR3 is TGTGCCAGCAGCTTAGAGCCCCGACCGCGTCCAGGCTACACCTTC.

This clone was picked up one time. This chain joins TRBV2 and TRBJ2-3; 7 bases agree with TRBD2. The CDR3 is made up of 14 amino acids. V was pared by 6 bases and J by 4 bases, with 7 bases of the junction left unmatched. In germline, CDR1 is SNHLY, CDR2 FYNNEI. The CDR3 nucleotides are TGTGCCAGCAGGATGGGGGGGAGAGCAGATACGCAGTATTTT. Amino acids: CASRMGGRADTQYF.

J is TRBJ2-3 and V is TRBV9; TRBD2 matches 10 bases. CDR1 SGDLS and CDR2 YYNGEE come from the germline V gene. This CDR3 comprises 17 residues. Losses at the gene ends were 0 bases for V and 0 bases for J; bases not matched to a gene: 4. The CDR3 is CASSVGATSGSTDTQYF. As DNA, the CDR3 is TGTGCCAGCAGCGTAGGGGCGACTAGCGGGAGCACAGATACGCAGTATTTT.